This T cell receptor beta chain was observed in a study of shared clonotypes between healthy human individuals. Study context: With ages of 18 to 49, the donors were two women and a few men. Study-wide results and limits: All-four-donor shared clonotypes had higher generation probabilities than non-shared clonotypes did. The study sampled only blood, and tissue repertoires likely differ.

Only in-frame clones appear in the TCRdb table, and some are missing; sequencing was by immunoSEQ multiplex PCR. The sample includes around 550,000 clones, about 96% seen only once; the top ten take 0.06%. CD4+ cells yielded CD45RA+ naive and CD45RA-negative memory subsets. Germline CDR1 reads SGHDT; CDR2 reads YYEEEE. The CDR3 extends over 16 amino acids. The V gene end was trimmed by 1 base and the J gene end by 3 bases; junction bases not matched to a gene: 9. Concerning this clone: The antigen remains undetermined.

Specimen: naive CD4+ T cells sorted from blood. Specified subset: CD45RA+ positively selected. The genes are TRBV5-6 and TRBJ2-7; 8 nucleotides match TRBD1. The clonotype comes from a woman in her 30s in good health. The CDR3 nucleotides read TGTGCCAGCAGCTTGAAAGCCGGGACAGGATTCTACGAGCAGTACTTC. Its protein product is CASSLKAGTGFYEQYF. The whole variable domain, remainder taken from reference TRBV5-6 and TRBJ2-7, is DAGVTQSPTHLIKTRGQQVTLRCSPKSGHDTVSWYQQALGQGPQFIFQYYEEEERQRGNFPDRFSGHQFPNYSSELNVNALLLGDSALYLCASSLKAGTGFYEQYFGPGTRLTVT.